These 28 T cell receptor beta chains share one sample of origin, sequenced in a study of control samples from healthy donors and cancer patients. Clones were read by immunoSEQ multiplex PCR, and TCRdb kept only the in-frame ones, dropping some. The sample has approximately 140,000 clones, roughly 86% seen once; the top ten hold about 7.9%. The sequenced material came from PBMCs. The receptors were sampled from a man in his fifties or sixties with head and neck cancer.

The CDR3 sequence is CASSTRGGYRAFF. CDR3 DNA: TGTGCCAGCAGCACCCGGGGGGGGTACAGAGCTTTCTTT. The chain employs TRBV11-2 and TRBJ1-1; possibly TRBD1 for D (5 bases). This CDR3 has 13 residues. The V end was cut by 5 bases, the J end by 10 bases, with 17 bases between. Germline loops: CDR1 SGHAT, CDR2 FQNNGV. The full variable domain, rest sourced from reference TRBV11-2 and TRBJ1-1, is EAGVAQSPRYKIIEKRQSVAFWCNPISGHATLYWYQQILGQGPKLLIQFQNNGVVDDSQLPKDRFSAERLKGVDSTLKIQPAKLEDSAVYLCASSTRGGYRAFFGQGTRLTVV.

This sequence joins TRBV7-9 and TRBJ2-5; TRBD1 aligns across 7 bases. From germline, CDR1 is SEHNR and CDR2 FQNEAQ (reference sequence). The CDR3 spans 15 residues. After removal of 4 bases from V and 5 bases from J, the junction contained 10 bases not matched to a gene. CDR3 bases: TGTGCCAGCAGCTCCAATGACAGGGTGGGGGAGACCCAGTACTTC. Amino acid sequence: CASSSNDRVGETQYF.

The chain joins TRBV2 to TRBJ2-7; perhaps D is TRBD1 or TRBD2 (5 bases each). With 5 bases removed from V and 2 bases from J, the gap between germline ends came to 13 bases. Germline CDR1 and CDR2: SNHLY and FYNNEI. This CDR3 is 14 amino acids long. CDR3 in amino acids: CASSSAGSAYEQYF. CDR3 nucleotide sequence: TGTGCCAGCAGTTCGGCAGGGAGCGCCTACGAGCAGTACTTC.

The chain combines TRBV6-6 with TRBJ2-1; D not certain. The CDR3 loop spans 12 amino acids. V lost 2 bases and J 9 bases, leaving 8 bases between the germline ends. Looked up from germline, CDR1 is MNHNY and CDR2 is SVGAGI (reference sequence). The CDR3 coding sequence is TGTGCCAGCAGTTACGCCAGCGTTGAGCAGTTCTTC. The encoded protein is CASSYASVEQFF.

The chain employs TRBV9 and TRBJ2-3; possibly TRBD1 or TRBD2 for D (5 bases each). Per germline, CDR1 SGDLS and CDR2 YYNGEE. Trimming shortened V by 0 bases and J by 4 bases, and 12 bases separated the two germline ends. The CDR3 is made up of 15 amino acids. The CDR3 region is CASSVGGAGSDTQYF. CDR3 nucleotide sequence: TGTGCCAGCAGCGTAGGAGGGGCAGGGTCAGATACGCAGTATTTT.

The chain carries TRBV9 and TRBJ2-1; D is possibly TRBD2 (5 bases). Germline values: CDR1 SGDLS, CDR2 YYNGEE. V dropped 4 bases and J dropped 5 bases, with 10 bases sitting between them. CDR3 length: 13 amino acids. The CDR3 DNA follows: TGTGCCAGCAGCCCGGGGATAGACAATGAGCAGTTCTTC. Residues: CASSPGIDNEQFF.

This chain joins TRBV4-2 and TRBJ2-4; TRBD2 agrees at 10 bases. V lost 0 bases, J lost 6 bases, and 11 bases stayed unmatched. Germline lookup yields CDR1 LGHNA and CDR2 YNFKEQ. The length of the CDR3 is 18 residues. Here the CDR3 DNA reads TGTGCCAGCAGCCAAGAGTTGGGAACTAGCGGGATTGGAAACATTCAGTACTTC. Translating gives CASSQELGTSGIGNIQYF.

The genes are TRBV5-1 and TRBJ2-3; the D gene is possibly TRBD2 (6 bases). Trimming cost V 1 base and J 6 bases, with 24 bases left between them. CDR1 is SGHRS, CDR2 YFSETQ, per germline. CDR3 length equals 18 residues. CDR3 loop: CASSLMGLGEAKLDTQYF. The CDR3 DNA reads as TGCGCCAGCAGCTTGATGGGGTTGGGGGAGGCGAAACTGGATACGCAGTATTTT. The entire variable domain, with the rest obtained from reference TRBV5-1 and TRBJ2-3, is as follows: KAGVTQTPRYLIKTRGQQVTLSCSPISGHRSVSWYQQTPGQGLQFLFEYFSETQRNKGNFPGRFSGRQFSNSRSEMNVSTLELGDSALYLCASSLMGLGEAKLDTQYFGPGTRLTVL.

The rearrangement uses TRBV19 and TRBJ2-1; 10 bases line up with TRBD2. CDR1 is LNHDA and CDR2 is SQIVND in the germline V gene (reference sequence). This CDR3 has 17 amino acids. With V trimmed by 7 bases and J by 9 bases, 18 bases remained unmatched. The CDR3 DNA reads as TGTGCCAGTAATGGACTAGCGGCGGGCAGAGAAAGTACTGAGCAGTTCTTC. Its translation: CASNGLAAGRESTEQFF.

The J gene is TRBJ2-2, the V gene TRBV5-1, with 9 bases aligning to TRBD1. Germline V lookup: CDR1 SGHRS, CDR2 YFSETQ. CDR3 length: 16 residues. The V and J ends lost 0 bases and 6 bases, in that order; junction bases with no gene match: 6. CDR3 amino acids: CASSLGKRQGAGELFF. The CDR3 DNA reads as TGCGCCAGCAGCTTGGGGAAACGACAGGGGGCCGGGGAGCTGTTTTTT.

The chain combines TRBV29-1 with TRBJ1-2; tentative D call: TRBD1 (5 bases). From germline, CDR1 is SQVTM and CDR2 ANQGSEA. V lost 0 bases, J lost 5 bases, and 13 bases lay in between. The CDR3 runs 14 residues. CDR3 residues: CSVEEGQGTYGYTF. CDR3 coding DNA: TGCAGCGTTGAAGAGGGGCAAGGAACTTATGGCTACACCTTC. The whole variable domain, remainder taken from reference TRBV29-1 and TRBJ1-2, is SAVISQKPSRDICQRGTSLTIQCQVDSQVTMMFWYRQQPGQSLTLIATANQGSEATYESGFVIDKFPISRPNLTFSTLTVSNMSPEDSSIYLCSVEEGQGTYGYTFGSGTRLTVV.

The chain carries TRBV29-1 and TRBJ2-3; TRBD2 matches 7 bases. Germline V lookup: CDR1 SQVTM, CDR2 ANQGSEA. V dropped 4 bases and J dropped 5; count of bases not matched to a gene: 9. The CDR3 is 14 amino acids. CDR3 region: CSVGAGVVGDTQYF. In nucleotides, the CDR3 is TGCAGCGTTGGGGCGGGAGTAGTGGGAGATACGCAGTATTTT.

The genes are TRBV5-8 and TRBJ1-5; TRBD1 agrees at 9 bases. The CDR3 runs to 16 residues. V dropped 4 bases and J dropped 5; count of bases not matched to a gene: 10. The V gene's germline CDR1 is SGHTS and CDR2 YDEGEE. The CDR3 DNA sequence: TGTGCCAGCAGCCTGACGACAGGGGGAGGGTATCAGCCCCAGCATTTT. Residues: CASSLTTGGGYQPQHF.

This clone showed up just once. V is TRBV3-1 (or the pseudogene TRBV3-2) and J is TRBJ2-2; no clear D gene. Germline-derived CDR1 and CDR2 are LGHDT and YNNKEL (reference sequence). This CDR3 is 18 amino acids long. The V gene lost 2 bases and the J gene lost 3 bases, with 19 bases spanning the gap. The CDR3 DNA follows: TGTGCCAGCAGCCAATCTGGGTGGGTCGCTAGAGACACCGGGGAGCTGTTTTTT. Translation gives CASSQSGWVARDTGELFF.

This sequence joins TRBV24-1 and TRBJ1-2; 7 positions match TRBD1. J was trimmed by 0 bases and V by 3 bases; bases with no gene match: 6. The CDR3 extends over 16 amino acids. In germline, CDR1 is KGHDR, CDR2 SFDVKD. The CDR3 loop reads CATSDETRGTNYGYTF. CDR3 DNA: TGTGCCACCAGTGATGAAACCAGGGGGACTAACTATGGCTACACCTTC.

This chain links TRBV6-6 with TRBJ1-1; no clear D. CDR1 MNHNY and CDR2 SVGAGI come from the germline V gene (reference sequence). The CDR3 has 12 amino acids. Trimming cost V 0 bases and J 3 bases, with 2 bases left between them. The CDR3 reads CASSYSHTEAFF. The CDR3 region has the DNA TGTGCCAGCAGTTACTCCCACACTGAAGCTTTCTTT.

This chain uses TRBV5-4 with TRBJ2-2; D gene ambiguous. Germline V CDR1 and CDR2: SGHNT, YYREEE (reference sequence). The length of the CDR3 is 16 residues. V was trimmed by 2 bases and J by 2 bases, leaving 13 bases between them. In DNA, the CDR3 is TGTGCCAGCAGCTTTAAACGTAGGTCCAACACCGGGGAGCTGTTTTTT. Protein: CASSFKRRSNTGELFF.

This chain links TRBV11-3 with TRBJ2-2, with TRBD2 identical over 10 bases. The CDR3 is made up of 15 amino acids. V lost 5 bases to trimming and J lost 7 bases; unmatched junction nucleotides: 7. Germline values: CDR1 SGHNT, CDR2 YENEEA. The CDR3, as DNA: TGTGCCAGCAGCGAGACTAGCGGGCTCCTCGGGGAGCTGTTTTTT. As protein: CASSETSGLLGELFF.

This chain joins TRBV21-1 and TRBJ2-7; the table's D call TRBD1 went unverified against the DNA. TRBV21-1 is designated a pseudogene. The CDR3 is 18 residues long. The CDR3 coding sequence is TGTGCCAGCAGCGCCCCGGGGACAGTGATACACTTCACCTACGAGCAGTACTTC. Amino acid sequence: CASSAPGTVIHFTYEQYF.

Only a few counts were recorded for this clone. The CDR3 here is CASSLGQGSVGYEQYF. The CDR3 nucleotides are TGTGCCAGCAGCTTAGGACAGGGTAGTGTAGGATACGAGCAGTACTTC. V gene TRBV7-8 combines with J gene TRBJ2-7; TRBD1 matches 7 bases. This CDR3 has 16 residues. V shed 1 base and J 4 bases; nucleotides not matched to a gene: 10. In germline, CDR1 is SGHVS, CDR2 FQNEAQ.

This sequence joins TRBV5-4 and TRBJ1-6; tentatively, D is TRBD1 (5 bases). CDR1 and CDR2 from the germline V gene are SGHNT and YYREEE (reference sequence). V dropped 0 bases and J dropped 4 bases, with 11 bases sitting between them. The CDR3 runs to 16 residues. CDR3 in amino acids: CASSLDPGRYNSPLHF. The CDR3 DNA is TGTGCCAGCAGCTTGGACCCGGGACGTTATAATTCACCCCTCCACTTT.

This chain connects TRBV5-4 to TRBJ2-7, with TRBD2 matching over 15 bases. The germline gives CDR1 SGHNT, CDR2 YYREEE (reference sequence). CDR3 length: 18 amino acids. V was clipped by 4 bases and J by 0 bases; unmatched bases: 8. The CDR3 here is CASSKGLAGGTSSYEQYF. The CDR3, as DNA: TGTGCCAGCAGCAAGGGACTAGCGGGAGGTACTAGCTCCTACGAGCAGTACTTC.

The genes are TRBV5-1 and TRBJ1-1; TRBD1 might be the D (6 bases). Deletions cut 4 bases from V and 0 bases from J, with 16 bases between. CDR3 length equals 16 residues. In germline, CDR1 is SGHRS, CDR2 YFSETQ. Here the CDR3 DNA reads TGCGCCAGCAGCCCATTGGGGGGCGCGCTGAACACTGAAGCTTTCTTT. Translating it yields CASSPLGGALNTEAFF.

This chain uses TRBV6-2 or TRBV6-3 with TRBJ2-7; 7 positions match TRBD2. V was pared by 6 bases and J by 2 bases, with 4 bases of the junction left unmatched. Per the germline V gene, CDR1 is MNHEY and CDR2 is SVGEGT. The CDR3 has 13 amino acids. CDR3 sequence (DNA): TGTGCCAGCAGGCCTAGCGGCACCTACGAGCAGTACTTC. This codes for CASRPSGTYEQYF.

The V call is TRBV14, the J call TRBJ2-1; D is uncertain. Germline V gene lookup returns CDR1 SGHDN and CDR2 FVKESK. Between the trimmed V and J ends, which lost 0 bases and 6 bases, there was a span of 6 bases. The length of the CDR3 is 13 residues. This chain's CDR3 is CASSQDNLNEQFF. CDR3 nucleotides: TGTGCCAGCAGCCAAGACAATCTCAATGAGCAGTTCTTC.

J is TRBJ1-5 and V is TRBV6-5, with TRBD1 matching over 7 bases. The trim removed 6 bases at V and 0 bases at J, leaving 5 bases unmatched. The CDR3 is made up of 15 amino acids. Per the germline V gene, CDR1 is MNHEY and CDR2 is SVGAGI. CDR3: CASSRTGDSNQPQHF. DNA for the CDR3: TGTGCCAGCAGCCGTACAGGGGATAGCAATCAGCCCCAGCATTTT.

The V call is TRBV24-1, the J call TRBJ2-7, with TRBD1 matching 7 bases. The CDR3 contains 15 residues. Germline CDR1 reads KGHDR; CDR2 reads SFDVKD. V was pared by 3 bases and J by 5 bases, with 9 bases of the junction left unmatched. CDR3 in DNA: TGTGCCACCAGTGATGCCACCGGGACAGAGAACGAGCAGTACTTC. It is translated as CATSDATGTENEQYF.

The chain joins TRBV7-2 to TRBJ1-4; D call uncertain. The germline V gene encodes CDR1 SGHTA and CDR2 FQGNSA. The V end lost 2 bases, the J end lost 0 bases, and 4 bases lay between the germline ends. The CDR3 is 14 residues long. DNA for the CDR3: TGTGCCAGCAGCTTACAGGCAACTAATGAAAAACTGTTTTTT. This translates into CASSLQATNEKLFF.